This T cell receptor (beta chain) was obtained from a study of OX40 agonist ivuxolimab in advanced cancers. As for the study in general: Males comprised 70% to 90% of the group, whose mean age was about 62 years (range roughly 20 to 85). Prior anti-PD-1, anti-PD-L1 or anti-CTLA-4 therapy was allowed; about 39% had some.

The investigators sampled blood at baseline, at cycle 4 day 1, and at cycle 7 day 1. The V gene end was trimmed by 3 bases and the J gene end by 4 bases; junction bases not matched to a gene: 4. This CDR3 comprises 14 residues. Germline loops: CDR1 SGHNT, CDR2 YYREEE (reference sequence). The method was immunoSEQ multiplex PCR; TCRdb's version includes in-frame clones alone and lacks a portion of them. The sample includes 20,000 to 30,000 clones, 79% of them seen just once. The chain employs TRBV5-4 and TRBJ2-3, with 8 positions matching TRBD2. The starting material was CD4+ or CD8+ T cells sorted from blood, obtained in a trial of the OX40 agonist ivuxolimab. The clonotype was recovered from an adult with an advanced solid tumor such as melanoma, head and neck, liver or kidney cancer. The CDR3 protein is CASSWSGGSDTQYF. The CDR3 coding sequence is TGTGCCAGCAGCTGGAGCGGGGGCTCAGATACGCAGTATTTT. The complete variable domain, with remaining parts taken from reference TRBV5-4 and TRBJ2-3, reads ETGVTQSPTHLIKTRGQQVTLRCSSQSGHNTVSWYQQALGQGPQFIFQYYREEENGRGNFPPRFSGLQFPNYSSELNVNALELDDSALYLCASSWSGGSDTQYFGPGTRLTVL.